In this sample, the clone carrying this T cell receptor (beta chain) turned up once. The junction had 11 bases not matched to a gene; V was cut back by 5 bases and J by 4 bases. The CDR3 spans 16 residues. Looked up from germline, CDR1 is LNHDA and CDR2 is SQIVND (reference sequence). TCRdb's copy holds only in-frame clones and misses some; the assay was immunoSEQ multiplex PCR. The profile shows more than 300,000 clones, over 75% of them singletons. This sample stems from a study of blood T cell repertoires in COVID-19. This rearrangement joins TRBV19 to TRBJ1-2, with 9 bases identical to TRBD1. The specimen sequenced was PBMCs or T cells enriched from blood (not recorded which). The source is a man aged 25 to 45 who had recovered from COVID-19. The DNA of the CDR3 is TGTGCCAGTAGTGGAGTCGCGGGACAGGGTACCTATGGCTACACCTTC. The encoded protein is CASSGVAGQGTYGYTF. The whole variable domain, remainder taken from reference TRBV19 and TRBJ1-2, is DGGITQSPKYLFRKEGQNVTLSCEQNLNHDAMYWYRQDPGQGLRLIYYSQIVNDFQKGDIAEGYSVSREKKESFPLTVTSAQKNPTAFYLCASSGVAGQGTYGYTFGSGTRLTVV.